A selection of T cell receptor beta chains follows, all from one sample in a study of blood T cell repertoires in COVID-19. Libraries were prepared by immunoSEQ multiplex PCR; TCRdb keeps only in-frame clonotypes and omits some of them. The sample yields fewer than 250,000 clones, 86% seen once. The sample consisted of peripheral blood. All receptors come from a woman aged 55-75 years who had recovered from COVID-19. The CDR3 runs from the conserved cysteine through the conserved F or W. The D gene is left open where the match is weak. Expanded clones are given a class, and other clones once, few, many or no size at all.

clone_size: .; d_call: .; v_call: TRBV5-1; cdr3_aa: CASSLEGSGEKLFF
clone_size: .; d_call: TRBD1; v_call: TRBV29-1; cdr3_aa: CSVPRDPTGVSYEQYF
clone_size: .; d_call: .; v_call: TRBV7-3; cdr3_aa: CASSLTGRMNTEAFF
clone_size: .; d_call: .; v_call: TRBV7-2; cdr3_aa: CASRGPGTRYGYTF
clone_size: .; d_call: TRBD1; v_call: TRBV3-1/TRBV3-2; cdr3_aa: CASNTGVYGYTF
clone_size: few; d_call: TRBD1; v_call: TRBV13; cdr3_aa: CASSLHRTGSNQPQHF
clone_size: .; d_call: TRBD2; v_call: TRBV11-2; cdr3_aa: CASSLAPGREYF
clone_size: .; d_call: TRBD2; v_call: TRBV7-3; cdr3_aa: CASSLSLAGGPGANVLTF
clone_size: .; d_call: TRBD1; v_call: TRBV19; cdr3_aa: CASRQQGAGNQPQHF
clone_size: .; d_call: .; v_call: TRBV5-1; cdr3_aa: CASRPLRNYGYTF
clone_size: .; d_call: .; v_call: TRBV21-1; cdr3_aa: CASSKGIESGMGYGYTF
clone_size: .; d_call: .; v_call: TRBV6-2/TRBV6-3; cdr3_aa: CASSSSLQALGQQETQYF
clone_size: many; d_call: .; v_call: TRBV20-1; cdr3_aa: CSASRDKMFF
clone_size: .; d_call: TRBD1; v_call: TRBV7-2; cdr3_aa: CASSLGDRGGKLFF
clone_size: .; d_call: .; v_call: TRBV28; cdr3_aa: CASRPALPETQYF
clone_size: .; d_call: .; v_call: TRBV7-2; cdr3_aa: CASSSRLQYRNTGELFF
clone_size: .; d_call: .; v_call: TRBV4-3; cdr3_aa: CASSQDPQVSYEQYF
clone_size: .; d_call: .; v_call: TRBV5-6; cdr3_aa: CASSLNRIGQFF
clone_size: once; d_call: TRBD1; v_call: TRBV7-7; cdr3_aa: CASSSLTGVSETQYF
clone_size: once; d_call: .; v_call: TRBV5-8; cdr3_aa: CASSFAGTGNTIYF
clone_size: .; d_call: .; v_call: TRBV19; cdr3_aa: CASRARGEETQYF
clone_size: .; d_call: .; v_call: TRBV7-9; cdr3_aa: CASSLPQGSLEAFF
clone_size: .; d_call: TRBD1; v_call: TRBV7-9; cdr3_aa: CASSLQGAQQPQHF
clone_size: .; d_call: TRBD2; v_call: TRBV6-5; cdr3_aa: CASSYEPSGATDTQYF
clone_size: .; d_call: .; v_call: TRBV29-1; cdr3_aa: CSVEDLKRGGAEQYF
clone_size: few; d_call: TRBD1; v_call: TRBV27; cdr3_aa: CASRDRGRVYDPLHF
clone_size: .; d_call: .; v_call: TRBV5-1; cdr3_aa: CASHREQETQYF
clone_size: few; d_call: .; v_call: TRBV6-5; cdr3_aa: CASRLRGGGYTF
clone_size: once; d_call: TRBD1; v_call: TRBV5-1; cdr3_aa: CASSLGGTGHEKLFF
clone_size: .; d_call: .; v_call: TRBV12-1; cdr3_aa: CASSDSRDLRGGQGAALNTEAFF
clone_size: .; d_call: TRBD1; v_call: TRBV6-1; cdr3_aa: CASSENPTGAYEQYF
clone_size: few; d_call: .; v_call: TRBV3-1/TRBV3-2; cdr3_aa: CASSQGSRNSPLHF
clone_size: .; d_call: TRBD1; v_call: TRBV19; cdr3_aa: CASSPNTDRVWGYTF
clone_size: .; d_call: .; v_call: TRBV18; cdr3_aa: CASSPEGPFGGGYTF
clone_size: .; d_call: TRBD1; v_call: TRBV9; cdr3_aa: CASSVAGTGLNYGYTF